The 25 T cell receptor beta chains below all came from one sample that was sequenced in a study of shared clonotypes between healthy human individuals. In the naive CD8 group, cells lacked CD45RO and were positively selected for CCR7, so terminally differentiated effector memory CD45RA+ cells were left out. Libraries were prepared by immunoSEQ multiplex PCR; TCRdb keeps only in-frame clonotypes and omits some of them. This table has over 800,000 clones, roughly 92% appearing once. The sample taken for sequencing was naive CD8+ T cells sorted from blood. These receptors came from a man aged 25 to 40 in good health.

The chain has TRBV6-6 and TRBJ1-1, with D perhaps matching TRBD1 (5 bases). The CDR3 covers 13 residues. Trimming removed 5 bases at V and 1 base at J, with 8 bases between. Germline CDR1 MNHNY, CDR2 SVGAGI (reference sequence). CDR3 sequence (DNA): TGTGCCAGCAGTGCAGGGCCGAACACTGAAGCTTTCTTT. Translating it yields CASSAGPNTEAFF.

The rearrangement joins TRBV7-9 to TRBJ2-4, with 8 bases identical to TRBD1. The germline V gene has CDR1 SEHNR and CDR2 FQNEAQ (reference sequence). The CDR3 totals 16 residues. V shed 2 bases, J shed 8 bases, and the junction held 11 bases outside the gene matches. The CDR3 sequence is CASSLNPGTGAHIQYF. As DNA, the CDR3 is TGTGCCAGCAGCTTAAATCCCGGGACAGGAGCCCACATTCAGTACTTC.

The chain recombines TRBV28 with TRBJ1-2; a weak D match, TRBD1 (5 bases). Trimming took 5 bases from V and 8 from J, leaving 21 bases between them. This CDR3 region has 15 residues. CDR1 and CDR2 from the germline V gene are MDHEN and SYDVKM. CDR3: CASSPAGGEGYGYTF. CDR3 DNA sequence: TGTGCCAGCAGTCCCGCCGGAGGGGAGGGCTACGGCTACACCTTC.

The chain recombines TRBV29-1 with TRBJ2-5; D may correspond to TRBD1 or TRBD2 (6 bases each). Germline CDR1 SQVTM, CDR2 ANQGSEA. V lost 7 bases to trimming and J lost 5 bases, with 17 bases between them. This CDR3 spans 13 amino acids. CDR3 residues: CSETGPAGETQYF. The CDR3 bases are TGCAGCGAGACAGGTCCCGCGGGGGAGACCCAGTACTTC.

The chain couples TRBV25-1 to TRBJ2-5; TRBD1 matches at 9 bases. Germline V gives CDR1 MGHDK, CDR2 SYGVNS. This CDR3 comprises 16 residues. Germline trimming cut 7 bases from V and 2 bases from J; bases unmatched to any gene: 11. This CDR3 reads CASNQRDRVGQETQYF. The CDR3, as DNA: TGTGCCAGCAACCAGAGGGACAGGGTGGGACAAGAGACCCAGTACTTC. The complete variable domain, with remaining parts taken from reference TRBV25-1 and TRBJ2-5, reads EADIYQTPRYLVIGTGKKITLECSQTMGHDKMYWYQQDPGMELHLIHYSYGVNSTEKGDLSSESTVSRIRTEHFPLTLESARPSHTSQYLCASNQRDRVGQETQYFGPGTRLLVL.

This clone was recorded only once. The CDR3 region has the DNA TGCGCCAGCACCGGGAGGACCTACAATGAGCAGTTCTTC. As protein: CASTGRTYNEQFF. This chain joins TRBV4-1 and TRBJ2-1, with 7 bases matching TRBD2. V lost 7 bases and J lost 2; bases outside the gene matches: 2. The CDR3 extends over 13 amino acids. The germline V gene encodes CDR1 MGHRA and CDR2 YSYEKL.

V is TRBV4-1 and J is TRBJ2-2; a possible D gene is TRBD1 (6 bases). V was cut by 6 bases and J by 3 bases, with 11 bases left in between. The CDR3 consists of 14 residues. Germline lookup yields CDR1 MGHRA and CDR2 YSYEKL. CDR3 in DNA: TGCGCCAGCAGTGGGCAGGGGTACACCGGGGAGCTGTTTTTT. Encoded protein: CASSGQGYTGELFF.

The chain combines TRBV19 with TRBJ1-2, with 8 bases that match TRBD1. J lost 4 bases, V lost 3 bases, and 7 bases had no gene match. The germline CDR1 and CDR2 sequences are LNHDA and SQIVND (reference sequence). The CDR3 is 15 amino acids. CDR3 nucleotide sequence: TGTGCCAGTAGTATGTTGGGACAGGATGGCTATGGCTACACCTTC. Amino acids: CASSMLGQDGYGYTF.

The gene calls are TRBV13 and TRBJ2-3; a possible D gene is TRBD1 (6 bases). CDR1 and CDR2 (germline): PRHDT, FYEKMQ (reference sequence). CDR3 size: 14 residues. With 3 bases removed from V and 3 bases from J, the gap between germline ends came to 10 bases. CDR3 DNA: TGTGCCAGCAGCTTTCAGGGGCCTACAGATACGCAGTATTTT. Residues: CASSFQGPTDTQYF.

The J gene is TRBJ1-5, the V gene TRBV6-1; D perhaps matches TRBD1 (5 bases). Per the germline V gene, CDR1 is MNHNS and CDR2 is SASEGT. V lost 5 bases to trimming and J lost 4 bases, with 15 bases between them. This CDR3 has 15 residues. Here the CDR3 reads CASSIPGTPNQPQHF. CDR3 coding DNA: TGTGCCAGCAGTATACCCGGGACCCCGAATCAGCCCCAGCATTTT.

V usage is TRBV7-6 and J usage is TRBJ2-1, with TRBD2 matching over 7 bases. Germline trimming cut 4 bases from V and 2 bases from J; bases unmatched to any gene: 5. Germline V gene sequence: CDR1 SGHVS, CDR2 FNYEAQ. The CDR3 is made up of 15 amino acids. Here the CDR3 DNA reads TGTGCCAGCAGCTCCCGGGACTACCCCTACAATGAGCAGTTCTTC. Its protein product is CASSSRDYPYNEQFF.

The chain combines TRBV27 with TRBJ2-7, with D unclear. V lost 4 bases to trimming and J lost 4 bases, with 8 bases between them. Germline CDR1 is MNHEY and CDR2 is SMNVEV (reference sequence). The CDR3 has 12 amino acids. CDR3 sequence: CASSSIDYEQYF. The CDR3 bases are TGTGCCAGCAGTTCGATAGATTACGAGCAGTACTTC.

This clone was detected a few times. J is TRBJ1-4 and V is TRBV4-3; D might be TRBD1 (5 bases). Trimming cost V 0 bases and J 4 bases, with 24 bases left between them. This CDR3 region has 20 residues. The germline gives CDR1 LGHNA, CDR2 YSLEER. The CDR3, as DNA: TGCGCCAGCAGCCAAGATAGGCCTGACAGTACAAGCGTCGTTAATGAAAAACTGTTTTTT. Protein: CASSQDRPDSTSVVNEKLFF.

The chain is built from TRBV7-9 and TRBJ2-7, with TRBD1 identical over 8 bases. J gave up 0 bases and V 2 bases, and 6 bases lay outside the gene matches. The CDR3 covers 16 residues. The germline gives CDR1 SEHNR, CDR2 FQNEAQ (reference sequence). CDR3 DNA sequence: TGTGCCAGCAGCTTATTTCGGGACAGGAGCTCCTACGAGCAGTACTTC. This sequence encodes CASSLFRDRSSYEQYF.

The chain joins TRBV30 to TRBJ2-1, with TRBD2 matching 11 bases. Per the germline V gene, CDR1 is GTSNPN and CDR2 is SVGIG (reference sequence). With V trimmed by 4 bases and J by 5 bases, 4 bases remained unmatched. The CDR3 length is 14 residues. CDR3 loop: CAWTGTSGNNEQFF. The CDR3 DNA reads TGTGCCTGGACCGGGACTAGCGGCAACAATGAGCAGTTCTTC.

The V and J genes are TRBV9 and TRBJ2-7; TRBD1 might be the D (7 bases). V was trimmed by 2 bases and J by 4 bases, leaving 13 bases between them. This CDR3 has 14 amino acids. Germline V gene data show CDR1 as SGDLS and CDR2 as YYNGEE. This chain's CDR3 is CASSVGQAGYEQYF. The CDR3 DNA reads TGTGCCAGCAGCGTCGGACAGGCGGGGTACGAGCAGTACTTC.

The chain combines TRBV27 with TRBJ2-1; 7 bases are a match to TRBD2. Germline CDR1 reads MNHEY; CDR2 reads SMNVEV (reference sequence). Trimming took 5 bases from V and 0 from J; bases not matched to a gene: 10. This CDR3 is 17 amino acids long. The CDR3 nucleotides read TGTGCCAGCAGTCTCCTAGCGGCGGGTAGCTCCTACAATGAGCAGTTCTTC. It codes for CASSLLAAGSSYNEQFF.

The V and J genes are TRBV19 and TRBJ1-2; 9 bases match TRBD1. The trim removed 4 bases at V and 1 base at J, leaving 10 bases unmatched. This CDR3 comprises 17 residues. Germline CDR1 and CDR2: LNHDA and SQIVND (reference sequence). Here the CDR3 DNA reads TGTGCCAGTAGTACAGAGGACAGGGGATTCGGTAACTATGGCTACACCTTC. Amino acid sequence: CASSTEDRGFGNYGYTF. The variable domain in full, with the rest retrieved from reference TRBV19 and TRBJ1-2, is DGGITQSPKYLFRKEGQNVTLSCEQNLNHDAMYWYRQDPGQGLRLIYYSQIVNDFQKGDIAEGYSVSREKKESFPLTVTSAQKNPTAFYLCASSTEDRGFGNYGYTFGSGTRLTVV.

This clone was observed once. The V gene is TRBV11-3, the J gene TRBJ2-1; 13 bases fit TRBD2. The germline gives CDR1 SGHNT, CDR2 YENEEA. V shed 4 bases, J shed 5 bases, and the junction held 5 bases outside the gene matches. There are 16 residues in the CDR3. CDR3 protein: CASSSPGLAGDNEQFF. In DNA form, the CDR3 reads TGTGCCAGCAGCTCCCCCGGACTAGCGGGAGACAATGAGCAGTTCTTC.

The J gene is TRBJ2-7, the V gene TRBV10-1; 16 bases fit TRBD2. The CDR3 is made up of 16 amino acids. V trimming: 8 bases; J trimming: 7 bases; junction bases outside the gene matches: 11. Germline-derived CDR1 and CDR2 are WNHNN and SYGVQD (reference sequence). CDR3 sequence (DNA): TGCGCCAGCGCGGGACTAGCGGGAGGGCCGCGGTCAGAGCAGTACTTC. Translation gives CASAGLAGGPRSEQYF.

This chain links TRBV19 with TRBJ2-7; 9 positions agree with TRBD1. The CDR3 runs 12 residues. Unmatched junction bases numbered 2, after V lost 6 bases and J lost 5 bases. Germline V lookup: CDR1 LNHDA, CDR2 SQIVND (reference sequence). As DNA, the CDR3 is TGTGCCAGTAGAGGACAGGGGAACGAGCAGTACTTC. Its translation is CASRGQGNEQYF.

The chain recombines TRBV7-9 with TRBJ2-3; 9 bases align to TRBD1. This CDR3 has 16 residues. V gave up 5 bases and J gave up 5 bases; unmatched junction bases: 11. CDR1 is SEHNR, CDR2 FQNEAQ, per germline (reference sequence). DNA of the CDR3: TGTGCCAGCAGCCCGATTCCGGGACAGGGACAAGATACGCAGTATTTT. It translates to CASSPIPGQGQDTQYF. The full variable domain, its missing parts supplied by reference TRBV7-9 and TRBJ2-3, is DTGVSQNPRHKITKRGQNVTFRCDPISEHNRLYWYRQTLGQGPEFLTYFQNEAQLEKSRLLSDRFSAERPKGSFSTLEIQRTEQGDSAMYLCASSPIPGQGQDTQYFGPGTRLTVL.

The chain carries TRBV7-9 and TRBJ2-3; tentative D call: TRBD1 (5 bases). The CDR3 is made up of 15 amino acids. Trimming stripped 2 bases from V and 6 bases from J, with 15 bases between. Germline V gene data show CDR1 as SEHNR and CDR2 as FQNEAQ (reference sequence). This CDR3 is CASSLITGEFDTQYF. CDR3 coding DNA: TGTGCCAGCAGCTTAATCACAGGAGAGTTTGATACGCAGTATTTT. The whole variable domain, filled in from reference TRBV7-9 and TRBJ2-3, reads DTGVSQNPRHKITKRGQNVTFRCDPISEHNRLYWYRQTLGQGPEFLTYFQNEAQLEKSRLLSDRFSAERPKGSFSTLEIQRTEQGDSAMYLCASSLITGEFDTQYFGPGTRLTVL.

The chain combines TRBV11-1 with TRBJ2-3; a possible D gene is TRBD1 (6 bases). V was pared by 3 bases and J by 0 bases, with 13 bases between. Per germline, CDR1 SGHAT and CDR2 FQDESV (reference sequence). CDR3 size: 16 residues. Here the CDR3 reads CASSLRTAPSTDTQYF. CDR3 coding DNA: TGTGCCAGCAGCTTGAGGACAGCCCCCAGCACAGATACGCAGTATTTT.

Of note for this clone: Additional DNA sequences in this sample encode the identical CDR3. The chain recombines TRBV27 with TRBJ1-4, with D perhaps TRBD1 (5 bases). The CDR3 loop spans 14 amino acids. V lost 3 bases to trimming and J lost 1 base, with 6 bases between them. Germline loops: CDR1 MNHEY, CDR2 SMNVEV (reference sequence). CDR3 region: CASSLQGTNEKLFF. CDR3 coding DNA: TGTGCCAGCAGTTTGCAGGGAACTAATGAAAAACTGTTTTTT.